The rows below give T cell receptor beta chains drawn from one sample of a study of blood T cells in healthy people across ages. TCRdb itself ran the 5' RACE reads through MiXCR, one entry per CDR3 protein. This table holds about 970,000 distinct CDR3 sequences, roughly 51% found once. Sequencing was carried out using blood. The receptor source for this set is a woman aged 55-69 years in good health. The CDR3 runs from the conserved cysteine through the conserved F or W. The D gene is left open where the match is weak. The size field is filled for only some rows; it gives once, few, many or a size class.

once	TRBD2	TRBV6-6	TRBJ2-7	TGTGCCAGCAGTTACTCGGGACTAGCGGGGTTCTACGAGCAGTACTTC	CASSYSGLAGFYEQYF
NA	NA	TRBV28	TRBJ2-2	TGTGCCAGCCGTCATCCCAGGGCCACCGGGGAGCTGTTTTTT	CASRHPRATGELFF
few	TRBD1	TRBV7-2	TRBJ2-4	TGTGCCAGCAGCTTAGAACAGGGGTGGAACATTCAGTACTTC	CASSLEQGWNIQYF
NA	TRBD1	TRBV2	TRBJ1-6	TGTGCCAGCAAAGGCGGGACAGGGGTTTCACCCCTCCACTTT	CASKGGTGVSPLHF
NA	TRBD2	TRBV20-1	TRBJ2-1	TGCAGTGCCCAAAGGGCGGGAGGAAGGAAGGGTGAGCAGTTCTTC	CSAQRAGGRKGEQFF
NA	TRBD2	TRBV3-1	TRBJ2-1	TGTGCCAGCAGCCAAGATGGTAGCGGGAGTGGTGAGCAGTTCTTC	CASSQDGSGSGEQFF
NA	NA	TRBV7-9	TRBJ2-2	TGTGCCAGCAGAATGGGGGACACCGGGGAGCTGTTTTTT	CASRMGDTGELFF
NA	TRBD1	TRBV4-1	TRBJ2-5	TGCGCCAGCAGCCAAGAGAGGGTACAGGGGGCAGGTGAGACCCAGTACTTC	CASSQERVQGAGETQYF
NA	NA	TRBV28	TRBJ1-4	TGTGCCAGCAACCCCCTCACCCTGGAGGTTAATGAAAAACTGTTTTTT	CASNPLTLEVNEKLFF
NA	TRBD1	TRBV20-1	TRBJ2-7	TGCAGTCCTCACCGGGACAGGGACTACGAGCAGTACTTC	CSPHRDRDYEQYF
few	TRBD2	TRBV9	TRBJ2-5	TGTGCCAGCAATACCCCTGGGGGGGTCCAAGAGACCCAGTACTTC	CASNTPGGVQETQYF
NA	NA	TRBV20-1	TRBJ2-1	TGCAGTGCTAGAGATCCCCTAGCGCCCCAGACCTACAATGAGCAGTTCTTC	CSARDPLAPQTYNEQFF
few	NA	TRBV6-2/TRBV6-3	TRBJ2-3	TGTGCCAGCACCCCACCGGGACGGAACACAGATACGCAGTATTTT	CASTPPGRNTDTQYF
NA	TRBD1	TRBV20-1	TRBJ2-5	TGCAGTGCTAGAGATCAGGACAGGAATAAAGAGACCCAGTACTTC	CSARDQDRNKETQYF
few	NA	TRBV4-1	TRBJ2-3	TGCGCCAGCAGCCACCAGGGTAGGGACCGCACAGATACGCAGTATTTT	CASSHQGRDRTDTQYF
NA	NA	TRBV7-3	TRBJ2-1	TGTGCCAGCGGACTACCCTCCTACAATGAGCAGTTCTTC	CASGLPSYNEQFF
once	TRBD1	TRBV12-3/TRBV12-4	TRBJ2-3	TGTGCCAGCAGTCCGGGACAGGGTCAGACAGATACGCAGTATTTT	CASSPGQGQTDTQYF
NA	NA	TRBV13	TRBJ2-5	TGTGCCAGCAGCTCCGCGGGACGGCAAGAGACCCAGTACTTC	CASSSAGRQETQYF
NA	NA	TRBV15	TRBJ2-7	TGTGCCACCAGCAGAGACATGGGCCCAAAGGTCTACGAGCAGTACTTC	CATSRDMGPKVYEQYF
NA	NA	TRBV29-1	TRBJ2-7	TGCAGCGTTGGTGTTTCAAGAGCAGCCTACGAGCAGTACTTC	CSVGVSRAAYEQYF
NA	NA	TRBV2	TRBJ1-2	TGTGCCAGCAGGGGAGATGGCTATGGCTACACCTTC	CASRGDGYGYTF
NA	NA	TRBV27	TRBJ2-7	TGTGCCTCGGGCGGAGGGGCCTCCTACGAGCAGTACTTC	CASGGGASYEQYF
NA	TRBD1	TRBV5-1	TRBJ1-4	TGCGCCAGCAGCCCGAGGAACAGGGGCGGAGGTGAAAAACTGTTTTTT	CASSPRNRGGGEKLFF
once	NA	TRBV18	TRBJ2-7	TGTGCCAGCTCACCCCGATGGTTCAGGGATTGGTCCTACGAGCAGTACTTC	CASSPRWFRDWSYEQYF
NA	NA	TRBV30	TRBJ2-4	TGTGCCTGGAGTGAGGCCCTAGCCAAAAACATTCAGTACTTC	CAWSEALAKNIQYF
few	NA	TRBV12-3/TRBV12-4	TRBJ2-6	TGTGCCAGCAGCACGCCTACTCCTGGGGCCAACGTCCTGACTTTC	CASSTPTPGANVLTF
NA	TRBD2	TRBV4-1	TRBJ2-2	TGCGCCAGCAGCGCTTCTATGGTAGCGGGTAACACCGGGGAGCTGTTTTTT	CASSASMVAGNTGELFF
NA	NA	TRBV7-9	TRBJ2-4	TGTGCCAGCAGCCCCCGGGACAAAAACATTCAGTACTTC	CASSPRDKNIQYF
NA	TRBD1	TRBV29-1	TRBJ2-3	TGCAGCGTTGAAGGTCGGGACAGGAGCACAGATACGCAGTATTTT	CSVEGRDRSTDTQYF
NA	NA	TRBV28	TRBJ2-3	TGTGCCAGCAGTGCGAGGGGGACACCCCACACAGATACGCAGTATTTT	CASSARGTPHTDTQYF
NA	NA	TRBV28	TRBJ2-6	TGTGCCAGCAACGAGGGGGTCTCTGGGGCCAACGTCCTGACTTTC	CASNEGVSGANVLTF